Following are 30 T cell receptor beta chains from one sample sequenced in a study of CD8+CD57+ T cells in acquired aplastic anemia. The template for TCR beta VDJ and CDR3 sequence profiling was genomic DNA. TCRdb reprocessed the reads via MiXCR and lists one record per CDR3 protein. The repertoire holds around 250,000 distinct CDR3 sequences, with around 82% as singletons. Patients who underwent sequencing had shown CD8+CD57+ cell expansion by flow cytometry. The sequencing input was sorted CD4+, CD8+, or CD8+CD57+ T cells (not recorded which) from PBMCs. These receptors were collected from a human donor with aplastic anemia.

This clonotype was detected only once. Relative to the germline gene, one junction end is altered; a read error may explain this. The rearrangement links TRBV7-8 to TRBJ1-1; the match to TRBD1 covers 7 bases. The CDR3 contains 13 residues. CDR1 SGHVS and CDR2 FQNEAQ come from the germline V gene. For the CDR3, the DNA is TGTGCCAGCAGCTTAGCGACAGGGCGTGATGCTTTGTTT. It is translated as CASSLATGRDALF. The full variable domain, completed using reference TRBV7-8 and TRBJ1-1, is GAGVSQSPRYKVAKRGQDVALRCDPISGHVSLFWYQQALGQGPEFLTYFQNEAQLDKSGLPSDRFFAERPEGSVSTLKIQRTQQEDSAVYLCASSLATGRDALFGQGTRLTVV.

This chain joins TRBV5-1 and TRBJ1-1; no clear D. This CDR3 spans 14 amino acids. Germline V gene lookup returns CDR1 SGHRS and CDR2 YFSETQ. V was shortened by 4 bases and J by 0 bases, with 10 bases between the two germline ends. The CDR3 reads CASSDDRVNTEAFF. The CDR3 nucleotides read TGCGCCAGCAGCGATGATAGGGTGAACACTGAAGCTTTCTTT. Looking up the rest from reference TRBV5-1 and TRBJ1-1 gives the full variable domain: KAGVTQTPRYLIKTRGQQVTLSCSPISGHRSVSWYQQTPGQGLQFLFEYFSETQRNKGNFPGRFSGRQFSNSRSEMNVSTLELGDSALYLCASSDDRVNTEAFFGQGTRLTVV.

The chain combines TRBV4-3 with TRBJ2-3; 7 bases are shared with TRBD2. The CDR3 is made up of 19 amino acids. Germline loops: CDR1 LGHNA, CDR2 YSLEER. The V and J ends lost 0 bases and 3 bases, in that order; junction bases with no gene match: 15. The DNA for the CDR3 is TGCGCCAGCAGCCAAGATCTACTAGCGTGGGGATACGGGACAGATACGCAGTATTTT. Protein: CASSQDLLAWGYGTDTQYF.

This chain uses TRBV10-2 with TRBJ2-7; D is unclear. Germline V gives CDR1 WSHSY, CDR2 SAAADI. The CDR3 has 13 residues. The V end lost 6 bases, the J end lost 0 bases, and 9 bases lay between the germline ends. Here the CDR3 DNA reads TGCGCCAGCAGGGCCCTGAGCTCCTACGAGCAGTACTTC. Encoded protein: CASRALSSYEQYF.

With respect to this clonotype: A read error may account for a junction end that differs from germline. This sequence joins TRBV6-5 and TRBJ1-2, with 8 nucleotides matching TRBD1. Per germline, CDR1 MNHEY and CDR2 SVGAGI. The CDR3 spans 11 residues. CDR3: CASREGQGRSF. The DNA of the CDR3 is TGTGCCAGCAGGGAAGGACAGGGCCGATCCTTC.

On this clonotype: The germline gene is not matched at one end of the junction; a read error may be the cause. The chain joins TRBV10-1 to TRBJ2-1; D not certain. The CDR3 loop spans 15 amino acids. Germline assignment: CDR1 WNHNN and CDR2 SYGVQD (reference sequence). CDR3 in DNA: TGCGCCAGCAGTGAGTCGGCGAGTTCCTACAATGAGCGGTTCTTC. It yields the protein CASSESASSYNERFF.

Turning to this clonotype: At one end, the junction sequence differs from germline, possibly due to a read error. The chain employs TRBV10-3 and TRBJ2-3; tentatively, D is TRBD2 (6 bases). The DNA end favors TRBJ2-5, so the J call may be wrong. The CDR3 is 14 amino acids. Germline lookup yields CDR1 ENHRY and CDR2 SYGVKD. CDR3 sequence (DNA): TGTGCCATCAGCGTCACGGGGGACCAAGCGACCCAGTACTTC. It specifies CAISVTGDQATQYF.

This chain links TRBV5-1 with TRBJ2-3, with TRBD2 matching over 11 bases. CDR3 size: 14 residues. Germline loops: CDR1 SGHRS, CDR2 YFSETQ. The junction had 6 bases not matched to a gene; V was cut back by 4 bases and J by 8 bases. This CDR3 reads CASSHPGLAGTQYF. The DNA for the CDR3 is TGCGCCAGCAGCCACCCCGGACTAGCGGGTACGCAGTATTTT. Complete variable domain (other parts from reference TRBV5-1 and TRBJ2-3): KAGVTQTPRYLIKTRGQQVTLSCSPISGHRSVSWYQQTPGQGLQFLFEYFSETQRNKGNFPGRFSGRQFSNSRSEMNVSTLELGDSALYLCASSHPGLAGTQYFGPGTRLTVL.

This clonotype was observed a handful of times. The CDR3 DNA reads as TGTGCCAGCAGCGGGGAGGGGGGCCCAGATACGCAGTATTTT. It translates to CASSGEGGPDTQYF. The chain links TRBV7-8 to TRBJ2-3; maybe TRBD2 (7 bases). CDR1 SGHVS and CDR2 FQNEAQ come from the germline V gene. V was clipped by 5 bases and J by 4 bases, with 13 bases between them. The length of the CDR3 is 14 residues.

This clonotype has only a few counts. This sequence joins TRBV15 and TRBJ2-7; TRBD2 matches at 8 bases. This CDR3 spans 13 amino acids. V lost 4 bases, J lost 2 bases, and 1 base stayed unmatched. Germline assignment: CDR1 LNHNV and CDR2 YYDKDF (reference sequence). The CDR3 sequence: CATSIAGPYEQYV. CDR3 nucleotides: TGTGCCACCAGCATAGCGGGGCCCTACGAGCAGTACGTC.

This chain connects TRBV20-1 to TRBJ2-1; D unclear. Germline loops: CDR1 DFQATT, CDR2 SNEGSKA (reference sequence). V lost 0 bases to trimming and J lost 4 bases, with 13 bases between them. The CDR3 spans 15 residues. CDR3 sequence: CSARDRSEQYNEQFF. The CDR3 DNA reads TGCAGTGCTAGAGATCGGTCCGAGCAGTACAATGAGCAGTTCTTC.

Concerning this clonotype: A much larger clone differs from this one at a single base, so this may be a read error. CDR3: CASSWDREQETQYF. The CDR3 coding sequence is TGTGCCAGCAGCTGGGACAGGGAGCAAGAGACCCAGTACTTC. The J gene is TRBJ2-5, the V gene TRBV5-8; 9 bases agree with TRBD1. Germline V CDR1 and CDR2: SGHTS, YDEGEE. The ends lost 3 bases at V and 2 bases at J; junction bases unmatched: 2. The CDR3 extends over 14 amino acids.

The J gene is TRBJ2-3, the V gene TRBV19; D is perhaps TRBD2 (6 bases). TRBJ2-7 matches the DNA end more closely, so the J call is doubtful. This CDR3 is 14 amino acids long. Germline loops: CDR1 LNHDA, CDR2 SQIVND (reference sequence). CDR3 nucleotide sequence: TGTGCCAGCTCACGACCGGGACTTACATACAAGCAGTACTTC. It translates to CASSRPGLTYKQYF.

Note on this clonotype: Germline and junction disagree at one end, which may indicate a read error. The gene calls are TRBV9 and TRBJ1-1; the match to TRBD1 covers 7 bases. This CDR3 comprises 13 residues. Germline values: CDR1 SGDLS, CDR2 YYNGEE. The CDR3 sequence: CASTAGGKSTDIF. CDR3 sequence (DNA): TGTGCCAGCACCGCAGGGGGGAAGAGCACAGATATCTTT.

The chain links TRBV11-3 to TRBJ2-1, with D possibly being TRBD1 or TRBD2 (5 bases each). V was cut by 0 bases and J by 9 bases, with 21 bases left in between. The CDR3 is 17 residues long. Per germline, CDR1 SGHNT and CDR2 YENEEA. CDR3 loop: CASSLDLTASSVAEQFF. The CDR3 bases are TGTGCCAGCAGCTTAGATCTGACAGCTAGCTCGGTCGCTGAGCAGTTCTTC.

With respect to this clonotype: One junction end disagrees with the germline gene, perhaps due to a read error. This chain uses TRBV5-8 with TRBJ2-1; the match to TRBD2 covers 9 bases. Germline V CDR1 and CDR2: SGHTS, YDEGEE. The length of the CDR3 is 11 residues. The CDR3 protein is CANSLAGSLSF. Written as DNA, the CDR3 is TGTGCCAACAGCCTAGCGGGAAGTCTGTCCTTC.

The gene calls are TRBV7-8 and TRBJ2-3; D perhaps matches TRBD2 (6 bases). This CDR3 comprises 13 residues. With 1 base removed from V and 13 bases from J, the gap between germline ends came to 15 bases. CDR1 SGHVS and CDR2 FQNEAQ come from the germline V gene. For the CDR3, the DNA is TGTGCCAGCAGCTTAGGGGGAGGTGACGATAAGTATTTT. This encodes CASSLGGGDDKYF.

The chain uses TRBV7-8 and TRBJ2-3; 7 nucleotides line up with TRBD2. Germline V lookup: CDR1 SGHVS, CDR2 FQNEAQ. V shed 0 bases and J 11 bases; nucleotides not matched to a gene: 11. The CDR3 contains 15 residues. The CDR3 region has the DNA TGTGCCAGCAGCTTAGCGGGAGGGACCACAACTCAGCAGTATTTT. Translation gives CASSLAGGTTTQQYF.

A single count supports this clonotype. Germline is not matched at one junction end, which may reflect a read error. The rearrangement joins TRBV7-2 to TRBJ2-6; perhaps D is TRBD1 or TRBD2 (5 bases each). Germline CDR1 SGHTA, CDR2 FQGNSA. The CDR3 has 16 residues. CDR3 protein: CASSLAASNGANGLTF. DNA of the CDR3: TGTGCCAGCAGCTTAGCGGCAAGTAACGGGGCCAACGGCCTGACTTTC.

CDR3 residues: CATSDTTGDGTDTQYF. As DNA, the CDR3 is TGTGCCACCAGTGACACGACAGGGGACGGCACAGATACGCAGTATTTT. The chain couples TRBV24-1 to TRBJ2-3, with TRBD1 identical over 8 bases. The CDR3 covers 16 residues. CDR1 and CDR2 from the germline V gene are KGHDR and SFDVKD. The trim removed 4 bases at V and 1 base at J, leaving 6 bases unmatched.

For this clonotype: One end of the junction is discordant with germline, which a read error may explain. The rearrangement uses TRBV7-9 and TRBJ1-2, with unresolved D. This CDR3 is 16 amino acids long. CDR1 is SEHNR, CDR2 FQNEAQ, per germline (reference sequence). CDR3 region: CASSLVRDELVYGYTF. The CDR3 DNA reads TGTGCCAGCAGCTTAGTGCGCGACGAGCTGGTATATGGATACACCTTC.

Of note for this clonotype: In this CDR3 the conserved last residue, phenylalanine or tryptophan, is missing, so a read error is likely. The DNA is left out, because the CDR3 cannot be placed on it with certainty; the CDR3 is given as TCRdb lists it. The chain combines TRBV7-6 with TRBJ2-3; TRBD2 is the table's D call and was not checked against the DNA. The CDR3 contains 13 residues when both ends are counted. The germline gives CDR1 SGHVS, CDR2 FNYEAQ. The CDR3 sequence: CASSPGITGPTND.

This chain links TRBV10-3 with TRBJ2-5; TRBD1 aligns across 7 bases. This CDR3 spans 13 amino acids. Germline V lookup: CDR1 ENHRY, CDR2 SYGVKD. The V gene end was trimmed by 10 bases and the J gene end by 2 bases; junction bases not matched to a gene: 7. The CDR3 region is CATTGAPQETQYF. CDR3 sequence (DNA): TGTGCCACTACAGGGGCCCCTCAAGAGACCCAGTACTTC.

This clonotype turned up a few times. The genes are TRBV7-8 and TRBJ2-7, with D unclear. This CDR3 contains 13 residues. V lost 5 bases, J lost 3 bases, and 11 bases lay in between. CDR1 and CDR2 (germline): SGHVS, FQNEAQ. In nucleotides, the CDR3 is TGTGCCAGCAGCCTAGGTGGTGGCTACGAGCAGTACTTC. This codes for CASSLGGGYEQYF.

This clonotype was detected a few times. The V and J genes are TRBV9 and TRBJ2-2; weak D call: TRBD1 (6 bases). This CDR3 contains 15 residues. V was pared by 3 bases and J by 6 bases, with 15 bases between. CDR1 SGDLS and CDR2 YYNGEE come from the germline V gene. The CDR3 DNA sequence: TGTGCCAGCAGCGGTATACAGGGTAACGCCGGGGAGCTGTTTTTT. Amino acid sequence: CASSGIQGNAGELFF.

The rearrangement joins TRBV7-9 to TRBJ1-5, with D perhaps matching TRBD1 (5 bases). The V end lost 6 bases, the J end lost 5 bases, and 11 bases lay between the germline ends. Germline V lookup: CDR1 SEHNR, CDR2 FQNEAQ (reference sequence). The CDR3 extends over 13 amino acids. The CDR3 loop is CASSPGEYQPQHF. DNA for the CDR3: TGTGCCAGCAGTCCGGGGGAATATCAGCCCCAGCATTTT.

A remark on this clonotype: At one of its ends the junction is not consistent with the germline gene, which may arise from a read error. V and J are TRBV2 and TRBJ2-1; D possibly uses TRBD1 or TRBD2 (6 bases each). Germline loops: CDR1 SNHLY, CDR2 FYNNEI. This CDR3 is 13 amino acids long. CDR3 coding DNA: TGTGCCAGCGGGGACGGGGGCGCGGGTACGCTGTCCTTT. Translated, it gives CASGDGGAGTLSF.

Concerning this clonotype itself: One end of the junction varies from germline; a read error may be responsible. The chain carries TRBV7-9 and TRBJ2-3, with no clear D. Germline lookup yields CDR1 SEHNR and CDR2 FQNEAQ (reference sequence). This CDR3 contains 14 residues. Here the CDR3 DNA reads TGTGCCAGCAGCTTAGAGGCAGGCCCCGATACGCAGTCTTTT. Translation gives CASSLEAGPDTQSF.

The chain employs TRBV7-6 and TRBJ1-2; D possibly corresponds to TRBD1 (6 bases). This CDR3 has 15 residues. Trimming pared 4 bases from V and 12 bases from J, leaving 24 bases between. Germline V CDR1 and CDR2: SGHVS, FNYEAQ. The CDR3 protein is CASSSTRGLSPRHTF. In DNA, the CDR3 is TGTGCCAGCAGCTCGACCAGGGGACTTTCACCCCGCCACACCTTC.

As regards this clonotype: One junction end disagrees with the germline gene, perhaps due to a read error. This chain connects TRBV2 to TRBJ1-2, with D perhaps TRBD1 (5 bases). The CDR3 contains 13 residues. Germline lookup yields CDR1 SNHLY and CDR2 FYNNEI. The chain's CDR3 is CASGDGVADTHTF. CDR3 nucleotide sequence: TGTGCCAGCGGGGACGGGGTTGCAGATACGCACACCTTT.